The rows below give T cell receptor beta chains drawn from one sample of a study of T cell responses to AZD1222 COVID-19 vaccine. Only in-frame clones appear in the TCRdb table, and some are missing; sequencing was by immunoSEQ multiplex PCR. Here the sample spans some 120,000 clones, roughly 84% being singletons. The sample was peripheral blood, taken on day 0 of AZD1222 vaccination. All receptors come from an adult in good health. Both conserved end residues are part of each CDR3. A D gene is named only where the DNA matches it firmly. Some rows have no size entry. The others give once, few or many, or a class for an expanded clone.

CDR3 protein,CDR3 DNA,J gene,V gene,D gene,clone size
CASSSEVGGYTF,TGCGCCAGCAGCTCAGAGGTAGGAGGCTACACCTTC,TRBJ1-2,TRBV5-1,.,.
CAGRTVQDEKLFF,TGTGCCGGACGGACAGTCCAAGATGAAAAACTGTTTTTT,TRBJ1-4,TRBV28,.,.
CASSLRTGSGQPQHF,TGTGCCAGCAGTTTACGTACGGGAAGTGGTCAGCCCCAGCATTTT,TRBJ1-5,TRBV28,.,.
CASSLDRETQYF,TGTGCCAGCAGCTTGGATCGGGAGACCCAGTACTTC,TRBJ2-5,TRBV5-4,.,.
CASKLRGGWDTGELFF,TGTGCCAGTAAGCTCCGAGGAGGGTGGGACACCGGGGAGCTGTTTTTT,TRBJ2-2,TRBV19,.,.
CATRDTTSGNTIYF,TGTGCCACCCGGGACACCACCTCTGGAAACACCATATATTTT,TRBJ1-3,TRBV10-3,.,few
CASRLPPGETQYF,TGTGCCAGCAGGCTACCCCCGGGGGAGACCCAGTACTTC,TRBJ2-5,TRBV5-6,.,.
CASSSTLGQPQHF,TGTGCCAGCAGCTCGACCCTGGGCCAGCCCCAGCATTTT,TRBJ1-5,TRBV11-1,.,.
CASSLQHGTGAGNTIYF,TGTGCCAGCAGCCTCCAGCACGGGACAGGGGCAGGAAACACCATATATTTT,TRBJ1-3,TRBV14,TRBD1,.
CASTFSGRGGTGELFF,TGTGCCAGCACCTTCTCAGGACGGGGTGGGACCGGGGAGCTGTTTTTT,TRBJ2-2,TRBV6-6,.,.
CSVSSTAGIYEQYF,TGCAGCGTTTCTAGTACCGCAGGGATTTACGAGCAGTACTTC,TRBJ2-7,TRBV29-1,.,.
CASSFGAGEEKLFF,TGTGCCAGCAGCTTTGGTGCAGGGGAGGAAAAACTGTTTTTT,TRBJ1-4,TRBV7-9,.,.
CASSPHPGSNTEAFF,TGTGCCAGCAGCCCCCACCCAGGATCGAACACTGAAGCTTTCTTT,TRBJ1-1,TRBV7-9,.,.
CASRGLMGYTF,TGTGCCAGCAGAGGACTGATGGGCTACACCTTC,TRBJ1-2,TRBV6-4,.,.
CAISVLGGSQPQHF,TGTGCCATCAGTGTATTGGGGGGCTCTCAGCCCCAGCATTTT,TRBJ1-5,TRBV10-3,.,.
CTSRVMNTEAFF,TGCACCTCCAGAGTAATGAACACTGAAGCTTTCTTT,TRBJ1-1,TRBV29-1,.,.
CASSDSIEGNQPQHF,TGTGCCAGCAGTGACTCAATAGAAGGGAATCAGCCCCAGCATTTT,TRBJ1-5,TRBV6-4,.,few
CASSLVWPNYGSSYEQYF,TGTGCCAGCAGTTTAGTTTGGCCTAATTATGGGTCCTCCTACGAGCAGTACTTC,TRBJ2-7,TRBV27,.,once
CASSPLGQGGGYGYTF,TGTGCCAGCTCACCGCTCGGGCAGGGAGGGGGCTATGGCTACACCTTC,TRBJ1-2,TRBV18,.,.
CSVLGGIGTDTQYF,TGCAGCGTGCTCGGGGGGATTGGCACAGATACGCAGTATTTT,TRBJ2-3,TRBV29-1,TRBD2,.
CASTRTGRPNNSPLHF,TGTGCCAGTACCCGGACGGGACGCCCGAATAATTCACCCCTCCACTTT,TRBJ1-6,TRBV19,.,.
CASSVLGSSSYEQYF,TGTGCCAGTAGTGTCTTGGGCAGCTCTTCCTACGAGCAGTACTTC,TRBJ2-7,TRBV19,.,.
CASSPGFATNEKLFF,TGTGCCAGCAGCCCAGGTTTTGCAACTAATGAAAAACTGTTTTTT,TRBJ1-4,TRBV6-5,.,.
CASKSGTGKLYTEAFF,TGTGCCAGTAAGTCCGGGACAGGGAAATTATACACTGAAGCTTTCTTT,TRBJ1-1,TRBV19,TRBD1,.
CASSPPTGNTEAFF,TGTGCCAGTAGCCCACCCACAGGGAACACTGAAGCTTTCTTT,TRBJ1-1,TRBV19,.,.
CSVNPRGGGTDTQYF,TGCAGCGTCAACCCAAGAGGCGGGGGCACAGATACGCAGTATTTT,TRBJ2-3,TRBV29-1,.,once
CASSIGHSNQPQHF,TGTGCCAGTAGTATAGGACACAGCAATCAGCCCCAGCATTTT,TRBJ1-5,TRBV19,.,.
CASSPREKTYNEQFF,TGTGCCAGCAGCCCCCGAGAAAAAACGTACAATGAGCAGTTCTTC,TRBJ2-1,TRBV9,.,.
CASSYGERNSPLHF,TGTGCCAGCAGTTACGGCGAGCGGAATTCACCCCTCCACTTT,TRBJ1-6,TRBV6-5,.,few
CAWSLEYNEQFF,TGTGCCTGGAGCCTGGAGTACAATGAGCAGTTCTTC,TRBJ2-1,TRBV30,.,.
CASSRGTTYEQYF,TGTGCCAGCAGCCGCGGGACTACTTACGAGCAGTACTTC,TRBJ2-7,TRBV28,TRBD2,.
CASSVGEGDQPQHF,TGTGCCAGCAGTGTCGGGGAAGGTGATCAGCCCCAGCATTTT,TRBJ1-5,TRBV2,.,.
CAGRDRDPYNSPLHF,TGTGCCGGAAGGGACAGGGATCCCTATAATTCACCCCTCCACTTT,TRBJ1-6,TRBV30,TRBD1,.
CAWSVRSGVAHQPQHF,TGTGCCTGGAGTGTACGGTCAGGGGTTGCCCATCAGCCCCAGCATTTT,TRBJ1-5,TRBV30,.,.
CASSLRQSGYTF,TGTGCCAGCAGCCTTCGACAGTCTGGCTACACCTTC,TRBJ1-2,TRBV13,.,.
CAWSATGGASTEAFF,TGTGCCTGGAGTGCGACAGGGGGCGCATCCACTGAAGCTTTCTTT,TRBJ1-1,TRBV30,TRBD1,.
CASSQDLYNEQFF,TGTGCCAGCAGCCAAGATCTTTACAATGAGCAGTTCTTC,TRBJ2-1,TRBV14,.,few
CSARDGGYTF,TGCAGTGCTAGAGATGGGGGCTACACCTTC,TRBJ1-2,TRBV20-1,.,once
CASSYKTVLSEQYF,TGTGCCAGCTCTTATAAGACCGTCCTCTCCGAGCAGTACTTC,TRBJ2-7,TRBV5-8,.,.
CASSETGEADTQYF,TGTGCCAGCAGTGAGACAGGGGAGGCAGATACGCAGTATTTT,TRBJ2-3,TRBV6-4,TRBD1,once
CASSQTSGNTIYF,TGTGCCAGCAGCCAGACCTCTGGAAACACCATATATTTT,TRBJ1-3,TRBV6-6,.,.
CASSTSRPGANVLTF,TGTGCCAGCAGTACGAGCCGGCCTGGGGCCAACGTCCTGACTTTC,TRBJ2-6,TRBV6-5,.,once
CASKRYGYTF,TGTGCCAGCAAGAGATATGGCTACACCTTC,TRBJ1-2,TRBV28,.,.
CASSLSPGQGAYEQYF,TGCGCCAGCAGCTTATCTCCGGGACAGGGCGCCTACGAGCAGTACTTC,TRBJ2-7,TRBV5-1,TRBD1,once
CSASRQVPETQYF,TGCAGTGCTAGTCGACAGGTACCGGAGACCCAGTACTTC,TRBJ2-5,TRBV20-1,.,.
CASSEEGTVGYEKLFF,TGTGCCAGCAGTGAAGAGGGGACAGTTGGCTATGAAAAACTGTTTTTT,TRBJ1-4,TRBV6-1,TRBD1,.
CASSQEGDRGRVGNEQFF,TGTGCCAGCAGCCAAGAGGGGGATCGGGGGAGGGTTGGCAATGAGCAGTTCTTC,TRBJ2-1,TRBV3-1/TRBV3-2,TRBD2,.
CASSGTDTEAFF,TGTGCCAGCAGCGGGACAGACACTGAAGCTTTCTTT,TRBJ1-1,TRBV9,.,.
CASRFGTGGYEQYF,TGTGCCAGCAGATTCGGGACAGGGGGCTACGAGCAGTACTTC,TRBJ2-7,TRBV6-5,TRBD1,.
CASSGDSYSPLHF,TGTGCCAGCTCAGGGGACTCGTATTCACCCCTCCACTTT,TRBJ1-6,TRBV18,.,.
CASSGGLAGADTQYF,TGTGCCAGCAGTGGGGGACTAGCGGGAGCAGATACGCAGTATTTT,TRBJ2-3,TRBV28,TRBD2,.
CASSYGYKANTEAFF,TGTGCCAGCAGTTACGGCTACAAGGCGAACACTGAAGCTTTCTTT,TRBJ1-1,TRBV6-5,.,.
CASSEEKSSYEQYF,TGTGCCAGCAGTGAGGAAAAAAGCTCCTACGAGCAGTACTTC,TRBJ2-7,TRBV6-1,.,once
CASSYSAGREQYF,TGTGCCAGCAGTTACTCCGCAGGGCGCGAGCAGTACTTC,TRBJ2-7,TRBV6-5,.,.
CATSESGTQAETQYF,TGTGCCACCAGTGAATCCGGGACACAGGCAGAGACCCAGTACTTC,TRBJ2-5,TRBV24-1,.,.